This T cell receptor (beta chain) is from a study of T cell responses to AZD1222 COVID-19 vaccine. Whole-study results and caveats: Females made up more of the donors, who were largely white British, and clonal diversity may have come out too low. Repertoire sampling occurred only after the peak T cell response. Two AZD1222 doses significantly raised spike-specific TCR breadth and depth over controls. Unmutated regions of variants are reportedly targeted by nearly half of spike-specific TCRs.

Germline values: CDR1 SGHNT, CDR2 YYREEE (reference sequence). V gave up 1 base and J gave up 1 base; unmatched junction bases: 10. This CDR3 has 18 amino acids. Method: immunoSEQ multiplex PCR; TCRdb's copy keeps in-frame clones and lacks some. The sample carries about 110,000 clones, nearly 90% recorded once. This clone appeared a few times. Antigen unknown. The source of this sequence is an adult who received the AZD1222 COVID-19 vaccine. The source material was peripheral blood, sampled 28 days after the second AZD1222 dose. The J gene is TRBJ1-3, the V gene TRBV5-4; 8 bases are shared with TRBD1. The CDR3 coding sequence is TGTGCCAGCAGCTTGTGGCAGGGGGCTCATACTTCTGGAAACACCATATATTTT. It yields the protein CASSLWQGAHTSGNTIYF. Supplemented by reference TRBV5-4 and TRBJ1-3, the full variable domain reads ETGVTQSPTHLIKTRGQQVTLRCSSQSGHNTVSWYQQALGQGPQFIFQYYREEENGRGNFPPRFSGLQFPNYSSELNVNALELDDSALYLCASSLWQGAHTSGNTIYFGEGSWLTVV.